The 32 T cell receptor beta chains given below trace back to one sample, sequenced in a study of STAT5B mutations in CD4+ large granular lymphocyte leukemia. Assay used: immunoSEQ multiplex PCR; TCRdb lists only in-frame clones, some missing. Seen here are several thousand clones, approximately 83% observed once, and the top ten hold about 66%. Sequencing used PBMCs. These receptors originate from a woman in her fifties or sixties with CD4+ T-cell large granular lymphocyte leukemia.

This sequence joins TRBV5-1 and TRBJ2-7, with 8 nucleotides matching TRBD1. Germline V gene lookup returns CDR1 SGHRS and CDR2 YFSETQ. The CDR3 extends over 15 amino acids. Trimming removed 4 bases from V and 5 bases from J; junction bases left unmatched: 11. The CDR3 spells CASSPVVAGGDEQYF. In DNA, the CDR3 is TGCGCCAGCAGCCCGGTCGTGGCAGGGGGCGACGAGCAGTACTTC. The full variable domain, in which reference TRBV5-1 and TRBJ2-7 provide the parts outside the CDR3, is KAGVTQTPRYLIKTRGQQVTLSCSPISGHRSVSWYQQTPGQGLQFLFEYFSETQRNKGNFPGRFSGRQFSNSRSEMNVSTLELGDSALYLCASSPVVAGGDEQYFGPGTRLTVT.

CDR3 amino acids: CASSAITGGQGIQPQHF. The CDR3 region has the DNA TGTGCCAGCAGTGCTATCACCGGCGGTCAGGGGATTCAGCCCCAGCATTTT. The chain is built from TRBV2 and TRBJ1-5; D might be TRBD1 (6 bases). CDR3 length: 17 amino acids. The V gene lost 4 bases and the J gene lost 6 bases, with 22 bases spanning the gap. Germline V gene sequence: CDR1 SNHLY, CDR2 FYNNEI.

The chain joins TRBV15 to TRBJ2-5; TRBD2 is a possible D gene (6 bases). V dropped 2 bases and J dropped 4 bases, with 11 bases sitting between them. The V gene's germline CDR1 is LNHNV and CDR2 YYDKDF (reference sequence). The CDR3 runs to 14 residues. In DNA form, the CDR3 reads TGTGCCACCAGCAGACCGACTAGATTAGAGACCCAGTACTTC. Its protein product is CATSRPTRLETQYF.

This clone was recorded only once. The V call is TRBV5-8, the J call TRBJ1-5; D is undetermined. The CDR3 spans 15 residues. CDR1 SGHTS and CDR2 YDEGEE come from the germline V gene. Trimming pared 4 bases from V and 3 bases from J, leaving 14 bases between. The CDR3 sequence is CASSPGAQANQPQHF. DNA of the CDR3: TGTGCCAGCAGCCCAGGAGCTCAGGCCAATCAGCCCCAGCATTTT.

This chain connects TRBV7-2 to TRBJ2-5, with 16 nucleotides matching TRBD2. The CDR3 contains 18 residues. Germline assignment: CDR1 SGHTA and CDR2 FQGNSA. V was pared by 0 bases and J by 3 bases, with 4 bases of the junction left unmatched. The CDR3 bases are TGTGCCAGCAGCTTAGCGGGACTAGCGGGGGGGCGAGAAGAGACCCAGTACTTC. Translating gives CASSLAGLAGGREETQYF.

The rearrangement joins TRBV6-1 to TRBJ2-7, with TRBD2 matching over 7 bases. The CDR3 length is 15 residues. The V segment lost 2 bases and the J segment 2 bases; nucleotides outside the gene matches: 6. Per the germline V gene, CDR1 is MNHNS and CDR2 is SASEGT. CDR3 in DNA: TGTGCCAGCAGTGAATCAGCGGGGTTACCCTACGAGCAGTACTTC. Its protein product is CASSESAGLPYEQYF.

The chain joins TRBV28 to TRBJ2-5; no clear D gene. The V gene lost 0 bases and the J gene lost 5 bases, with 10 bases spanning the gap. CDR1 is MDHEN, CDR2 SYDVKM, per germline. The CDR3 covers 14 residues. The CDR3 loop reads CASSLWVGMETQYF. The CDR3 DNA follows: TGTGCCAGCAGTTTATGGGTGGGGATGGAGACCCAGTACTTC. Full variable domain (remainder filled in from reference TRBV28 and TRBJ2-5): DVKVTQSSRYLVKRTGEKVFLECVQDMDHENMFWYRQDPGLGLRLIYFSYDVKMKEKGDIPEGYSVSREKKERFSLILESASTNQTSMYLCASSLWVGMETQYFGPGTRLLVL.

The CDR3 loop is CASNSADRGNQPQHF. In DNA, the CDR3 is TGTGCCAGCAACTCCGCGGACAGGGGAAATCAGCCCCAGCATTTT. The rearrangement joins TRBV28 to TRBJ1-5; TRBD1 agrees at 9 bases. This CDR3 spans 15 amino acids. V lost 7 bases and J lost 4; bases outside the gene matches: 8. CDR1 and CDR2 (germline): MDHEN, SYDVKM.

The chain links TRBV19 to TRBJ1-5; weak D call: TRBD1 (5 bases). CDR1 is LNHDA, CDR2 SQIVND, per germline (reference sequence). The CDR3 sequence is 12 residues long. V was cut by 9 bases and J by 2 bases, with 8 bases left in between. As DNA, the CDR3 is TGTGCCAGCCGAGGGGGCAATCAGCCCCAGCATTTT. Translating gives CASRGGNQPQHF.

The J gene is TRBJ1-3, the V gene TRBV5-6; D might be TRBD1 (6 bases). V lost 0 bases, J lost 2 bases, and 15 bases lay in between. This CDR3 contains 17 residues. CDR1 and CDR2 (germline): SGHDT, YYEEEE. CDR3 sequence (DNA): TGTGCCAGCAGCTTGGCCGGGGGGGCTCGGGCTGGAAACACCATATATTTT. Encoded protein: CASSLAGGARAGNTIYF.

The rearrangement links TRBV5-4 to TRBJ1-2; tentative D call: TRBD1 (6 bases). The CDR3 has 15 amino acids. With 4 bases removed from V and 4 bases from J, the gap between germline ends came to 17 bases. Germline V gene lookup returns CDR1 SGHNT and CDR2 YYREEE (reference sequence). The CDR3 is CASSITPGHLYGYTF. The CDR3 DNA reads TGTGCCAGCAGCATCACTCCGGGACACCTCTATGGCTACACCTTC. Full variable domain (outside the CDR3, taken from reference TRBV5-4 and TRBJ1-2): ETGVTQSPTHLIKTRGQQVTLRCSSQSGHNTVSWYQQALGQGPQFIFQYYREEENGRGNFPPRFSGLQFPNYSSELNVNALELDDSALYLCASSITPGHLYGYTFGSGTRLTVV.

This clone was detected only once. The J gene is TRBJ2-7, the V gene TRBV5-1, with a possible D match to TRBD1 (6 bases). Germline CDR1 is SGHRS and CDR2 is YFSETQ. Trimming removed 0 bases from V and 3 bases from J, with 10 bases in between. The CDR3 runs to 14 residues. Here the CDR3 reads CASSLAGQLYEQYF. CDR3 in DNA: TGCGCCAGCAGCTTGGCGGGACAACTCTACGAGCAGTACTTC. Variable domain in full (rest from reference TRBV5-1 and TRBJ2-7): KAGVTQTPRYLIKTRGQQVTLSCSPISGHRSVSWYQQTPGQGLQFLFEYFSETQRNKGNFPGRFSGRQFSNSRSEMNVSTLELGDSALYLCASSLAGQLYEQYFGPGTRLTVT.

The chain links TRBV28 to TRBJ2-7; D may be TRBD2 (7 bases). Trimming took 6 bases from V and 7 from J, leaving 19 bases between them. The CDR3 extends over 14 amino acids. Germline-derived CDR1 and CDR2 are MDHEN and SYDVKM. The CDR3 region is CASSTPGGQREQYF. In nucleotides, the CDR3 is TGTGCCAGCAGCACTCCCGGGGGGCAAAGAGAGCAGTACTTC.

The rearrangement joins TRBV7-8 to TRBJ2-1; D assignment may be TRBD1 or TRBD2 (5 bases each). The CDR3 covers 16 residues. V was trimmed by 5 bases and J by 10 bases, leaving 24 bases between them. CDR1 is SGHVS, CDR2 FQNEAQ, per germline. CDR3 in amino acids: CASSQETPRRRGEQFF. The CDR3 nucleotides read TGTGCCAGCAGCCAAGAAACCCCCCGCCGCCGGGGCGAGCAGTTCTTC.

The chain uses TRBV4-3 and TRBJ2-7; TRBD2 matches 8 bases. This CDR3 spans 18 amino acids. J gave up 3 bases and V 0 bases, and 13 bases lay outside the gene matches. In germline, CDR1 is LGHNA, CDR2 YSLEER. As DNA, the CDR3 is TGCGCCAGCAGCCAAGATGGGACTAGTGCCGACTCCCGCTACGAGCAGTACTTC. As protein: CASSQDGTSADSRYEQYF.

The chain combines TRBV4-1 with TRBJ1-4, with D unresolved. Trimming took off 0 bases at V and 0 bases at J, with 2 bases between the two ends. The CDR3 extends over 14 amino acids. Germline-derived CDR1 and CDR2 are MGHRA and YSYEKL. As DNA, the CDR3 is TGCGCCAGCAGCCAAGACACAACTAATGAAAAACTGTTTTTT. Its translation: CASSQDTTNEKLFF.

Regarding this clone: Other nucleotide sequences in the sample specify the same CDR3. The CDR3: CASSQDLGQADQPQHF. The DNA for the CDR3 is TGCGCCAGCAGCCAAGACCTCGGACAGGCTGATCAGCCCCAGCATTTT. This chain connects TRBV4-3 to TRBJ1-5, with 7 bases lining up with TRBD1. CDR3 size: 16 residues. V was pared by 0 bases and J by 5 bases, with 7 bases of the junction left unmatched. Germline V gene sequence: CDR1 LGHNA, CDR2 YSLEER.

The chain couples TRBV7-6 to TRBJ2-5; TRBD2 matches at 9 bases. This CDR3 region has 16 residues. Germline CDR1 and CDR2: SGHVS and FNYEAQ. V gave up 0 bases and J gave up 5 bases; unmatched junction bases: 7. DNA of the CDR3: TGTGCCAGCAGCTTAGCGCTCCTAGCGGGAAATGAGACCCAGTACTTC. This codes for CASSLALLAGNETQYF.

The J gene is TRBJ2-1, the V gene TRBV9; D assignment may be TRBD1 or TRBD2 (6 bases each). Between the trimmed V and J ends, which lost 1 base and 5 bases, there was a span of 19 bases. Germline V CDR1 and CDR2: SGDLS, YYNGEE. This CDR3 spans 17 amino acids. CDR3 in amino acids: CASSVKQPGAGDNEQFF. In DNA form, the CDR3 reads TGTGCCAGCAGCGTAAAACAACCGGGGGCCGGTGACAATGAGCAGTTCTTC.

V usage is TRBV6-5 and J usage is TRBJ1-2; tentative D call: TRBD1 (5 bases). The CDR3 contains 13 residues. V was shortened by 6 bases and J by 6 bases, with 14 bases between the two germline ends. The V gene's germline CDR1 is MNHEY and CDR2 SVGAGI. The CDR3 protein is CASRRDPSDGYTF. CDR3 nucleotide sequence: TGTGCCAGCAGGCGGGACCCTAGTGATGGCTACACCTTC.

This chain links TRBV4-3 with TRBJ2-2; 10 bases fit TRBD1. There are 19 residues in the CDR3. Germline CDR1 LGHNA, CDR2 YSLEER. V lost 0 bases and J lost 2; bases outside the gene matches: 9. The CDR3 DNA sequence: TGCGCCAGCAGCCAAGATCGGGCCGGGACAGGGGTCAACACCGGGGAGCTGTTTTTT. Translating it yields CASSQDRAGTGVNTGELFF.

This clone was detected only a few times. In nucleotides, the CDR3 is TGTGCGCGGAGTACAGGGTGGAATTCACCCCTCCACTTT. It specifies CARSTGWNSPLHF. This rearrangement joins TRBV30 to TRBJ1-6; TRBD1 is a possible D gene (6 bases). CDR1 GTSNPN and CDR2 SVGIG come from the germline V gene (reference sequence). The CDR3 totals 13 residues.

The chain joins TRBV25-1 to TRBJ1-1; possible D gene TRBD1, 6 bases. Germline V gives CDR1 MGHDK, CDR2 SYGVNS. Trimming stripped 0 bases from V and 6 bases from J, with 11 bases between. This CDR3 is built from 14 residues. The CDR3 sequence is CASSEYTGRAEAFF. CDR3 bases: TGTGCCAGCAGTGAATACACAGGGAGAGCTGAAGCTTTCTTT.

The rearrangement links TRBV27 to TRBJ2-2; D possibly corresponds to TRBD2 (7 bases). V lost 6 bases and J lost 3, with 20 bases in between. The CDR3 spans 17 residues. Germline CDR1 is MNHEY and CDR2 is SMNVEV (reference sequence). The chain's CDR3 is CASSMGGNTGYTGELFF. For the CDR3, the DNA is TGTGCCAGCAGCATGGGGGGGAATACAGGGTACACCGGGGAGCTGTTTTTT.

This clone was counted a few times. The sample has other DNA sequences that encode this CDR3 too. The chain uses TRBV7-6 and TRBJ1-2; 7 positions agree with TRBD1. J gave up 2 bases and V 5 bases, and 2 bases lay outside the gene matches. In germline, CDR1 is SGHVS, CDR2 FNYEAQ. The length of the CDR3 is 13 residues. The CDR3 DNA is TGTGCCAGCAGCCCGACAGGGAACTATGGCTACACCTTC. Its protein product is CASSPTGNYGYTF.

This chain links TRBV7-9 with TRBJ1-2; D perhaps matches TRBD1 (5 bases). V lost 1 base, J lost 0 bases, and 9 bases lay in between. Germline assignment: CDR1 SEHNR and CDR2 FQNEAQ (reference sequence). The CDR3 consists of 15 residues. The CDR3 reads CASSLGTPANYGYTF. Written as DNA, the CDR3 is TGTGCCAGCAGCTTAGGGACACCCGCTAACTATGGCTACACCTTC.

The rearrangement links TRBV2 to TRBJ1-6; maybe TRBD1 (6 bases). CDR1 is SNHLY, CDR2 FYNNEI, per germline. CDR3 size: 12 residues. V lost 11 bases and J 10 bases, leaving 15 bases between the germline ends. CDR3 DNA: TGTGCCGGATGGACAGTTTCGTCACCCCTCCACTTT. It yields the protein CAGWTVSSPLHF.

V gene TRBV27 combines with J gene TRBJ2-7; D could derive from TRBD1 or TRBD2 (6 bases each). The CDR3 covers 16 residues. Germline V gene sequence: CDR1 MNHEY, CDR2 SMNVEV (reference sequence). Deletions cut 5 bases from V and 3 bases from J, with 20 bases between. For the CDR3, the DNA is TGTGCCAGCAGTCCCTCGTCGGGGGCCCTGGGCTACGAGCAGTACTTC. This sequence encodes CASSPSSGALGYEQYF.

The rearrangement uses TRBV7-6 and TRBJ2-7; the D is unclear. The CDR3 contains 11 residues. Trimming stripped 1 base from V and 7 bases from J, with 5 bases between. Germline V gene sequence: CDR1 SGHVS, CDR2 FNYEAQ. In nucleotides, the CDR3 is TGTGCCAGCAGCTTAGGAGATGAGCAGTACTTC. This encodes CASSLGDEQYF.

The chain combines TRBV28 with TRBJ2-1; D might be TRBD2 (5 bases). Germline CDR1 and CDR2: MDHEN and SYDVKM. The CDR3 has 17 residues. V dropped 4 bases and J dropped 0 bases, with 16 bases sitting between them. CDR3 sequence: CASSSSLAYSSYNEQFF. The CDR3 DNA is TGTGCCAGCAGTTCCTCTTTAGCGTATAGCTCCTACAATGAGCAGTTCTTC.

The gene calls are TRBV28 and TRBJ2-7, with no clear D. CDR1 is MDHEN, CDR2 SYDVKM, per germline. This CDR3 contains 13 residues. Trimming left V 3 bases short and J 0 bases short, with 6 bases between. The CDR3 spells CASSFARSYEQYF. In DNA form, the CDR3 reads TGTGCCAGCAGTTTTGCTCGCTCCTACGAGCAGTACTTC.

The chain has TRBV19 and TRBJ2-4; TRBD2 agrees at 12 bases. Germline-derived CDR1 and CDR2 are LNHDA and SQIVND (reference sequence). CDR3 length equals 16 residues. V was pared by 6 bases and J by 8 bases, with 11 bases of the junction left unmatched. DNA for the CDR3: TGTGCCAGTAGCTCACGACTAGCGGGGGTCGGGGACATTCAGTACTTC. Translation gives CASSSRLAGVGDIQYF.